This TCR beta chain is from a study of blood T cell repertoires in COVID-19. Study details: Material from acute and convalescent COVID-19 was sourced from the United States, Italy and Spain. Sample material is recorded as cDNA or gDNA derived from T cells, B-cell-depleted T cells, or PBMCs.

Trimming removed 3 bases at V and 1 base at J, with 9 bases between. This CDR3 is 14 amino acids long. The germline V gene encodes CDR1 MNHEY and CDR2 SMNVEV (reference sequence). In the source study's methods: The assay estimated nucleated cells by amplifying reference gene primers. Only in-frame clones appear in the TCRdb table, and some are missing; sequencing was by immunoSEQ multiplex PCR. From that table come the V and J calls and clone size; the DNA was used to work out D and trimming. The sample lists 35,000 to 50,000 clones; roughly 81% were seen once. Sequenced material: peripheral blood. The rearrangement links TRBV27 to TRBJ2-5; D might be TRBD1 (6 bases). This receptor was identified in a human donor in a cohort sampled during active COVID-19. The CDR3 reads CASSFLGGQETQYF. CDR3 coding DNA: TGTGCCAGCAGTTTCTTAGGGGGCCAAGAGACCCAGTACTTC.